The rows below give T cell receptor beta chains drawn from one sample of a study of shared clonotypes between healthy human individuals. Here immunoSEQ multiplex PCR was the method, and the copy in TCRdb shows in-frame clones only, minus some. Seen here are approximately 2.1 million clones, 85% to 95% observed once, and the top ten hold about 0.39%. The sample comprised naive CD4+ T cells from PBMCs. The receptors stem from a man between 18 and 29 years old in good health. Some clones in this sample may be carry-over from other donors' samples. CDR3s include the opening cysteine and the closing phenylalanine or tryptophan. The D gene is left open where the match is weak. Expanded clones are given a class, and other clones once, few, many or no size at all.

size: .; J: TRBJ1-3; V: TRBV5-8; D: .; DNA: TGTGCCAGCAGCTTAGGGTCAACTCTAGGTGGAAACACCATATATTTT; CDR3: CASSLGSTLGGNTIYF
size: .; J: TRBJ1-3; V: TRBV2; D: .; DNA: TGTGCCAGCGAGGGCCCTGGAAACACCATATATTTT; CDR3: CASEGPGNTIYF
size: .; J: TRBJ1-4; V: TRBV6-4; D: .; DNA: TGTGCCACCCCTTGGAGGGAGGGAAAACTGTTTTTT; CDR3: CATPWREGKLFF
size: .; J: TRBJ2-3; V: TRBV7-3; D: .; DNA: TGTGCCAGCAGCCCCGGACTCAGCCCCACAGATACGCAGTATTTT; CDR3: CASSPGLSPTDTQYF
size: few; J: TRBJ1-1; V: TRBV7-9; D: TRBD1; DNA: TGTGCCAGCAGCCGGGACAGGGGGGACACTGAAGCTTTCTTT; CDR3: CASSRDRGDTEAFF
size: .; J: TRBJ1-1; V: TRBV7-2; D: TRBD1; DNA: TGTGCCAGCAGCTTAGTCAGGGACAGGGCTGAAGCTTTCTTT; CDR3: CASSLVRDRAEAFF
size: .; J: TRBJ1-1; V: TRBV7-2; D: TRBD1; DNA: TGTGCCAGCAGCCCTCCTGGACAGGGGGGATTTGGAGCTTTCTTT; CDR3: CASSPPGQGGFGAFF
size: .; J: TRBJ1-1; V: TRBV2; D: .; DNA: TGTGCCAGCACCGCTATTGGGGGGGCGCGAAGTACTGAAGCTTTCTTT; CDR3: CASTAIGGARSTEAFF
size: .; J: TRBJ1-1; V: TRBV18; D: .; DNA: TGTGCCAGCTCACCGAAGGGGAACACTGAAGCTTTCTTT; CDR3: CASSPKGNTEAFF
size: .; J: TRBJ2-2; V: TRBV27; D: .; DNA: TGTGCCAGCAGTTGGCCACAAATCGGGGAGCTGTTTTTT; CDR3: CASSWPQIGELFF
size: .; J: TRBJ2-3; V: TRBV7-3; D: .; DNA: TGTGCCAGCAGTTCGGACAGATACACAGATACGCAGTATTTT; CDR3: CASSSDRYTDTQYF
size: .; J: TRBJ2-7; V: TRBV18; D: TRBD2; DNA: TGTGCCAGCTCAAAACCGGGACTAGCGGGAGCCGAGCAGTACTTC; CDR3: CASSKPGLAGAEQYF
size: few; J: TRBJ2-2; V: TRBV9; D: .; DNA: TGTGCCAGCAGCGTAGGGAACACCGGGGAGCTGTTTTTT; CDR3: CASSVGNTGELFF
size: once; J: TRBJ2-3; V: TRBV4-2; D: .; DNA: TGTGCCAGCAGCCTGACGGGAGAAGATACGCAGTATTTT; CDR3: CASSLTGEDTQYF
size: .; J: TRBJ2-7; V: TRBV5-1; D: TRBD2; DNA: TGCGCCAGCAGCTTGGCCGCGACTAGCGGAGCCTACGAGCAGTACTTC; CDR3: CASSLAATSGAYEQYF
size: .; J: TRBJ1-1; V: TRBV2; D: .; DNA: TGTGCCAGCAGTTCGCACAGACTCACTGAAGCTTTCTTT; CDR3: CASSSHRLTEAFF
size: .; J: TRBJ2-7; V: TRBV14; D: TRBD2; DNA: TGTGCCAGCAGCCAAGGACTAGCGGGAGGGGAGCAGTACTTC; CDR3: CASSQGLAGGEQYF
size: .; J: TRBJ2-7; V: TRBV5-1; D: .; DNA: TGCGCCACCAAGTCAGGGAGCTCCTACGAGCAGTACTTC; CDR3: CATKSGSSYEQYF
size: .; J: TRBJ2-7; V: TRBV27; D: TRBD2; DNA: TGTGCCTCGACACCTAGCGGTACCTACGAGCAGTACTTC; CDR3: CASTPSGTYEQYF
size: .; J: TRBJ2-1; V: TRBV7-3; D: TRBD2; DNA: TGTGCCAGCAGCTTAAGATCGACTAGCGGGCGATACAATGAGCAGTTCTTC; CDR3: CASSLRSTSGRYNEQFF
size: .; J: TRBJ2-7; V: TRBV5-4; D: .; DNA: TGTGCCAGCAGGCGAATGGGGACCTCCTACGAGCAGTACTTC; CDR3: CASRRMGTSYEQYF
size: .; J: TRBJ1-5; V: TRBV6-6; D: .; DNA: TGTGCCAGCACGACGAGTGGTCAGCCCCAGCATTTT; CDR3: CASTTSGQPQHF
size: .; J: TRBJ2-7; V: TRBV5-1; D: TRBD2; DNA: TGCGCCAGCAGCCTAGCGGGAGAAGGGAGCAGGGGCTACGAGCAGTACTTC; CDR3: CASSLAGEGSRGYEQYF
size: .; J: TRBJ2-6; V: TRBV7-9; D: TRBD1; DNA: TGTGCCAGCAGCCTCGGAGACAGGGGCGTATCAGGGGCCAACGTCCTGACTTTC; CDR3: CASSLGDRGVSGANVLTF